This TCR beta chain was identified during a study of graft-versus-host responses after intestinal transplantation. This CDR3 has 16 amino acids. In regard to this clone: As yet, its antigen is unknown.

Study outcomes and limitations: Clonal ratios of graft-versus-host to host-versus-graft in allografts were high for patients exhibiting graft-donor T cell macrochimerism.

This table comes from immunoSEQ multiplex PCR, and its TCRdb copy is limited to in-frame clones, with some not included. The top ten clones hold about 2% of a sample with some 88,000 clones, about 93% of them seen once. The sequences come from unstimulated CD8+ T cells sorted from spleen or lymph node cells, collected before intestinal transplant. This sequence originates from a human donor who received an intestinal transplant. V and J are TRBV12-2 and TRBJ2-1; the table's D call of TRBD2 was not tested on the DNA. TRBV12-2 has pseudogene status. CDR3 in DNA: TGTGCAAGTCGGCGTCGACGGGGGGCGCAATACAATGAGCAGTTCTTC. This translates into CASRRRRGAQYNEQFF.